A selection of T cell receptor beta chains follows, all from one sample in a study of shared clonotypes between healthy human individuals. TCRdb's table, derived via immunoSEQ multiplex PCR, lists solely in-frame clones and lacks some. Seen here are over a million clones, approximately 80% observed once, and the top ten hold roughly 0.65%. Sequencing was performed on memory CD4+ T cells from PBMCs. The source is a man between 18 and 35 years old in good health. Some clones in this sample may be carry-over from other donors' samples. Each CDR3 is given with its conserved first and last residue. The order of the fields is CDR3 DNA, CDR3 protein, D gene, J gene, V gene. A D gene is named only where the DNA matches it firmly.

TGTGCCAGTAGTAGACCGGGGGGGGCGAGTTACAATGAGCAGTTCTTC	CASSRPGGASYNEQFF	TRBD2	TRBJ2-1	TRBV19
TGTGCCAGCAGCCAAGCCCGGGCGGGAGGGATAGATACGCAGTATTTT	CASSQARAGGIDTQYF	TRBD2	TRBJ2-3	TRBV4-2
TGTGCCAGCAGCTCCCGACTAGCCGGCTCCTACGAGCAGTACTTC	CASSSRLAGSYEQYF	TRBD2	TRBJ2-7	TRBV7-6
TGTGCCAGCAGCTCAACCGGGACTAGCGGGAGCGGGAGATACTTC	CASSSTGTSGSGRYF	TRBD2	TRBJ2-7	TRBV11-2
TGTGCCAGCAGCCCGATATCGGGACTAGCGGGAGAGTACGAGCAGTACTTC	CASSPISGLAGEYEQYF	TRBD2	TRBJ2-7	TRBV7-2
TGCGCCAGCAGCCCGTCCGCAGGGGGAGTGAACACTGAAGCTTTCTTT	CASSPSAGGVNTEAFF	TRBD1	TRBJ1-1	TRBV5-1
TGTGCCATCAATGTACTGGGGCAGGGAAACGATACGCAGTATTTT	CAINVLGQGNDTQYF	NA	TRBJ2-3	TRBV10-3
TGTGCCAGTAGTATAGATTCCGAGCGGCCCCAGCATTTT	CASSIDSERPQHF	NA	TRBJ1-5	TRBV19
TGCGCCAGCAGCCCTACGGGGGATAGCAATCAGCCCCAGCATTTT	CASSPTGDSNQPQHF	NA	TRBJ1-5	TRBV5-1
TGTGCCAGCAGCTCAGGGCGGGAGTTTCGGAACAATGAGCAGTTCTTC	CASSSGREFRNNEQFF	TRBD2	TRBJ2-1	TRBV11-3
TGTGCCAGCATCAACGGGGGGCTAACCTATGGCTACACCTTC	CASINGGLTYGYTF	NA	TRBJ1-2	TRBV6-7
TGTGCCAGCAGCTTGGACCCAGCCGGGACAGATACGCAGTATTTT	CASSLDPAGTDTQYF	NA	TRBJ2-3	TRBV5-6